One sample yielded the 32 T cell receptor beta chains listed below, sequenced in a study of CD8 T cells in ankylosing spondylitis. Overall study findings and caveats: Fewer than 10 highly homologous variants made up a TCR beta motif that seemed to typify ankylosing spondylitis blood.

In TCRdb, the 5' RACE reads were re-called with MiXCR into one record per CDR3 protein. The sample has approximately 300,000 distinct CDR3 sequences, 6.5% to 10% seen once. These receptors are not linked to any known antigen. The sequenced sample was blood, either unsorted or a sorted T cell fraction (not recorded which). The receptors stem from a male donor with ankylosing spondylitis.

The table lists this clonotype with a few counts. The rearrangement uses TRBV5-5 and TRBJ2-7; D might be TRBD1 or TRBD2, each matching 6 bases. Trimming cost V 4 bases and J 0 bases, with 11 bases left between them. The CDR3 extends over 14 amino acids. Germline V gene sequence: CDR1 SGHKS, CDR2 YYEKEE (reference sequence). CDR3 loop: CASSRGTPSYEQYF. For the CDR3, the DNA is TGTGCCAGCAGCCGGGGGACACCCTCCTACGAGCAGTACTTC.

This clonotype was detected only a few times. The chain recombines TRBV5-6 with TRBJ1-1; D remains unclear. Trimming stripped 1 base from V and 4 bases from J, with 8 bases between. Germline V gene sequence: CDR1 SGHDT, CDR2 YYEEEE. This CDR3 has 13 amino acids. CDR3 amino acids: CASSLSPATEAFF. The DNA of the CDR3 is TGTGCCAGCAGCTTGTCCCCTGCCACTGAAGCTTTCTTT. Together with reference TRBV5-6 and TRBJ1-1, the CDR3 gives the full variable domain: DAGVTQSPTHLIKTRGQQVTLRCSPKSGHDTVSWYQQALGQGPQFIFQYYEEEERQRGNFPDRFSGHQFPNYSSELNVNALLLGDSALYLCASSLSPATEAFFGQGTRLTVV.

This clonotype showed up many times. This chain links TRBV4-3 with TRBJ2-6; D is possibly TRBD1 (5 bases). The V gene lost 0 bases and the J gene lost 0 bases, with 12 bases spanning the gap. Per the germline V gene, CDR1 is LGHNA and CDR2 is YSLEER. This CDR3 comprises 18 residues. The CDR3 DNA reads TGCGCCAGCAGCCAAGATTTCCCAGGGCTCTCTGGGGCCAACGTCCTGACTTTC. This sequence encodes CASSQDFPGLSGANVLTF.

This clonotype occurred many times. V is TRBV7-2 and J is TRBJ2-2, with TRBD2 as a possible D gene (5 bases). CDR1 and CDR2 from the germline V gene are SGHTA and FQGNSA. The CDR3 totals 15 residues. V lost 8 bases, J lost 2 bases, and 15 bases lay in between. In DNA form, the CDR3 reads TGTGCCAGCCGGTTGGGCGGAGGTAACACCGGGGAGCTGTTTTTT. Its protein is CASRLGGGNTGELFF.

CDR3 amino acids: CASSQERLPTGELFF. The CDR3 region has the DNA TGTGCCAGCAGCCAAGAAAGACTACCTACCGGGGAGCTGTTTTTT. This chain joins TRBV14 and TRBJ2-2; D is perhaps TRBD2 (5 bases). The CDR3 extends over 15 amino acids. V lost 0 bases to trimming and J lost 5 bases, with 10 bases between them. In germline, CDR1 is SGHDN, CDR2 FVKESK.

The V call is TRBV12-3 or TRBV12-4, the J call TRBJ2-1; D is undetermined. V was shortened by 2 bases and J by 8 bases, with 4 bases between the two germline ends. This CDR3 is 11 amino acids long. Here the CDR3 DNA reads TGTGCCAGCAGTTTAAGGCATGAGCAGTTCTTC. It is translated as CASSLRHEQFF.

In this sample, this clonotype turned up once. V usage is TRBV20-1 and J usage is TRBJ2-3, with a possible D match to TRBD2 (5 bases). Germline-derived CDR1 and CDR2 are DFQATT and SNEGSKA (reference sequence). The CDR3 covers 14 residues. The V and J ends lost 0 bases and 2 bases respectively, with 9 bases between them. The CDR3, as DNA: TGCAGTGCTAGAGATCGGGGTTTCACAGATACGCAGTATTTT. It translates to CSARDRGFTDTQYF.

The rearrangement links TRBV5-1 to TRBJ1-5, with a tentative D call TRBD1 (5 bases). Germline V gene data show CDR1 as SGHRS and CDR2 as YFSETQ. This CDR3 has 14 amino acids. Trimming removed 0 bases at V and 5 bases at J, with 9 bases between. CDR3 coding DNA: TGCGCCAGCAGCTTGGGACAGCAAGATCAGCCCCAGCATTTT. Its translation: CASSLGQQDQPQHF.

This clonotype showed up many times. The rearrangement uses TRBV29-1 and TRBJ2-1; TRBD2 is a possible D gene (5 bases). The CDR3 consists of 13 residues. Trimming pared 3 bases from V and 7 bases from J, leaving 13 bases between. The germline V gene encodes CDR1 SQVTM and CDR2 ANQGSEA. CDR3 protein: CSVDSERMNEQFF. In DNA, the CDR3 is TGCAGCGTTGATAGCGAGCGGATGAATGAGCAGTTCTTC.

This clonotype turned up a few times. CDR3 residues: CASSLTPAGIYEQYF. The CDR3 DNA sequence: TGTGCCAGCAGTTTAACCCCCGCAGGGATCTACGAGCAGTACTTC. This rearrangement joins TRBV12-3 or TRBV12-4 to TRBJ2-7, with D possibly matching TRBD1 (5 bases). Trimming stripped 2 bases from V and 3 bases from J, with 14 bases between. The CDR3 spans 15 residues.

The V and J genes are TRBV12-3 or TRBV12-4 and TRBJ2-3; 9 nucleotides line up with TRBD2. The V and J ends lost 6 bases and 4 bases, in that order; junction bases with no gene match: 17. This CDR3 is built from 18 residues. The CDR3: CASSQGGEREVKSDTQYF. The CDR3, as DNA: TGTGCCAGCAGCCAAGGAGGTGAGCGGGAGGTGAAGTCAGATACGCAGTATTTT.

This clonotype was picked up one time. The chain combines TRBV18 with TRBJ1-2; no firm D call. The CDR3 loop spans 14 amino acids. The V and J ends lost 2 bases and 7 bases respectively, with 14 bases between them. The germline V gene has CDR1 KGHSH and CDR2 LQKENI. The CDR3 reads CASSPERLGFGYTF. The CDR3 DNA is TGTGCCAGCTCACCAGAGCGATTAGGGTTTGGCTACACCTTC.

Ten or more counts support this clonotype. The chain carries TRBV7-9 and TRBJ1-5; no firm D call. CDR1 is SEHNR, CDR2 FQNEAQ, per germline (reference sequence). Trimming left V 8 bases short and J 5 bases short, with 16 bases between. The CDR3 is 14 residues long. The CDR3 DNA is TGTGCCAGCCGGCCGGCGGAGGATCATCAGCCCCAGCATTTT. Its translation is CASRPAEDHQPQHF. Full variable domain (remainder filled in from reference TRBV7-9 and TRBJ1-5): DTGVSQNPRHKITKRGQNVTFRCDPISEHNRLYWYRQTLGQGPEFLTYFQNEAQLEKSRLLSDRFSAERPKGSFSTLEIQRTEQGDSAMYLCASRPAEDHQPQHFGDGTRLSIL.

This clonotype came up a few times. The DNA of the CDR3 is TGTGCCAGCAGCTTAATTAGGGTCGGCTCCGAGCAGTTCTTC. Its protein product is CASSLIRVGSEQFF. The chain recombines TRBV11-2 with TRBJ2-1; unclear D gene. Germline CDR1 is SGHAT and CDR2 is FQNNGV. This CDR3 comprises 14 residues. The V and J ends lost 2 bases and 10 bases respectively, with 15 bases between them.

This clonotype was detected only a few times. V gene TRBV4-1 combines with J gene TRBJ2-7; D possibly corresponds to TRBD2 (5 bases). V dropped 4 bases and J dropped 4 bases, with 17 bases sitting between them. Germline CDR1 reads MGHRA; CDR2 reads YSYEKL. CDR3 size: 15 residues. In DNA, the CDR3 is TGCGCCAGCAGCCCCGGGCCCCACCGCGGGTACGAGCAGTACTTC. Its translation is CASSPGPHRGYEQYF.

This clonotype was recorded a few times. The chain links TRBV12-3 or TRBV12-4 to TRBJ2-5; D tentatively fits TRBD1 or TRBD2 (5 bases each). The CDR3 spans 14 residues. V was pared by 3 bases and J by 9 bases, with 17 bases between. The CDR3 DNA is TGTGCCAGCAGTTTTGACAGCGGCATGGCGGCCCAGTACTTC. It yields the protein CASSFDSGMAAQYF.

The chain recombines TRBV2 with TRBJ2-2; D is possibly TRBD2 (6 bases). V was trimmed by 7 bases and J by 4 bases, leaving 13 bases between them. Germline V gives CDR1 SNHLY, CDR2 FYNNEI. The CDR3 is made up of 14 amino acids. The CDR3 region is CASTGEVGTGELFF. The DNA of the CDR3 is TGTGCCAGCACGGGGGAGGTCGGCACCGGGGAGCTGTTTTTT.

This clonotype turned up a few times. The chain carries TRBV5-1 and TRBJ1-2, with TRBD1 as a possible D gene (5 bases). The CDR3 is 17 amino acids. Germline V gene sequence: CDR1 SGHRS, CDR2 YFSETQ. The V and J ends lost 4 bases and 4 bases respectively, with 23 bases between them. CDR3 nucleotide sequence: TGCGCCAGCAGCGCCATCGGTGGTGGGGCCGGAGCCTATGGCTACACCTTC. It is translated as CASSAIGGGAGAYGYTF.

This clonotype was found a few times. The chain's CDR3 is CASSSGGGLAGHNEQFF. CDR3 bases: TGCGCCAGCAGCAGTGGGGGGGGACTAGCAGGCCACAATGAGCAGTTCTTC. The rearrangement uses TRBV5-1 and TRBJ2-1; 9 bases match TRBD2. CDR1 SGHRS and CDR2 YFSETQ come from the germline V gene. The trim removed 4 bases at V and 5 bases at J, leaving 13 bases unmatched. This CDR3 contains 17 residues.

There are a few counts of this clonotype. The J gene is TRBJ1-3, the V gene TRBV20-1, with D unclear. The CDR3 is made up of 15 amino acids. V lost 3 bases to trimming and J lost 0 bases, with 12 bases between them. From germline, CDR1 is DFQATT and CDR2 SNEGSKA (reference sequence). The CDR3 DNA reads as TGCAGTGCTAGGATGGGCTATAGCTCTGGAAACACCATATATTTT. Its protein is CSARMGYSSGNTIYF.

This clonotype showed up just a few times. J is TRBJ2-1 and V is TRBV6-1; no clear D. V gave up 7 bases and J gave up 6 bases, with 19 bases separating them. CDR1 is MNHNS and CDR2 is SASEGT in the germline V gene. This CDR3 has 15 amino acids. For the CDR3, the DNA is TGTGCCAGCATATCGTCATTGAGCTATGGCAATGAGCAGTTCTTC. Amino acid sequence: CASISSLSYGNEQFF.

CDR3 sequence reads: CASSRTGVTYEQYF. The CDR3 DNA sequence: TGTGCCAGCAGCCGGACAGGGGTTACCTACGAGCAGTACTTC. This chain joins TRBV11-1 and TRBJ2-7; TRBD1 matches 9 bases. This CDR3 is 14 amino acids long. Trimming took 5 bases from V and 2 from J; bases not matched to a gene: 4. CDR1 is SGHAT, CDR2 FQDESV, per germline (reference sequence).

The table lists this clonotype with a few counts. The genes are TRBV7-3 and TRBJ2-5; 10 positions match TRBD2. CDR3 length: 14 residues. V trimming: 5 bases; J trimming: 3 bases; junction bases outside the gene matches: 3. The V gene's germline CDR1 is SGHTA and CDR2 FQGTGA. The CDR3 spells CASSPGTSEETQYF. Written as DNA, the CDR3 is TGTGCCAGCAGCCCCGGGACTAGCGAAGAGACCCAGTACTTC.

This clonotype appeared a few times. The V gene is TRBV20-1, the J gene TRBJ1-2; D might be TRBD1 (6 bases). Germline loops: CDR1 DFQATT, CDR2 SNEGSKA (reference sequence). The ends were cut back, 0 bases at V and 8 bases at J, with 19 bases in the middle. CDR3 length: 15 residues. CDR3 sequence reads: CSARDLQGIYRGYTF. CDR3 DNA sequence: TGCAGTGCTAGAGATCTCCAGGGGATTTATCGGGGCTACACCTTC.

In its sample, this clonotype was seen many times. CDR3 protein: CASSLRSISYNEQFF. CDR3 DNA: TGTGCCAGCAGCTTACGCAGTATCTCCTACAATGAGCAGTTCTTC. The chain joins TRBV7-2 to TRBJ2-1, with unresolved D. Deletions cut 2 bases from V and 0 bases from J, with 8 bases between. Germline assignment: CDR1 SGHTA and CDR2 FQGNSA. CDR3 size: 15 residues.

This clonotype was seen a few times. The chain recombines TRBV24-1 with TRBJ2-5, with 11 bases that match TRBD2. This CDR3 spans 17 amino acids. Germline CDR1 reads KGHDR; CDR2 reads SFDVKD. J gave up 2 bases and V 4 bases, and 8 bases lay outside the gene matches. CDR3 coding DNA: TGTGCCACCAGTGAATCTGGCGGGACTAGCGGTCAAGAGACCCAGTACTTC. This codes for CATSESGGTSGQETQYF.

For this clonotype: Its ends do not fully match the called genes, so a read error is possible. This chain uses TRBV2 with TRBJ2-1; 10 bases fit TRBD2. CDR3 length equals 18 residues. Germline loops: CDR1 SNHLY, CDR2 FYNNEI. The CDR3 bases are TGTGCCAGGAGTGCATCTCGGGCTAGCGGGAGCGTATACAATGAGCAGTTCTTC. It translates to CARSASRASGSVYNEQFF.

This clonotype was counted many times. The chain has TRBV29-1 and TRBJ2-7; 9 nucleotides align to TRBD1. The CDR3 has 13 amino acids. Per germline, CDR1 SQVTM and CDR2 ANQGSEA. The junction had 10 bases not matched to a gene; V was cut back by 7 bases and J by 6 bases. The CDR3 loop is CSAKPGQGVEQYF. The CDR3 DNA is TGCAGCGCTAAACCGGGACAGGGTGTCGAGCAGTACTTC.

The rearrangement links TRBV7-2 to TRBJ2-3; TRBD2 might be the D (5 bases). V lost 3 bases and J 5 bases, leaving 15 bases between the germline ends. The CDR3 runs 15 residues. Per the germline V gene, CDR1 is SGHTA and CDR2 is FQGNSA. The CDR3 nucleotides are TGTGCCAGCAGCTTGTACGGGATGGGCATAGATACGCAGTATTTT. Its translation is CASSLYGMGIDTQYF.

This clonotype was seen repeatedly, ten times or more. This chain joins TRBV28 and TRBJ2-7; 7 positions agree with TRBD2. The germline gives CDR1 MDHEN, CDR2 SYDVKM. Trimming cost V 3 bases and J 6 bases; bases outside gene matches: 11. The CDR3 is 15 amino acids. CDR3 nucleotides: TGTGCCAGCAGTTTCGATCTAGCGGTGGGGCTCGAGCAGTACTTC. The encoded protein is CASSFDLAVGLEQYF. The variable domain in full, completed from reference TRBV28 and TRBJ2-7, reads DVKVTQSSRYLVKRTGEKVFLECVQDMDHENMFWYRQDPGLGLRLIYFSYDVKMKEKGDIPEGYSVSREKKERFSLILESASTNQTSMYLCASSFDLAVGLEQYFGPGTRLTVT.

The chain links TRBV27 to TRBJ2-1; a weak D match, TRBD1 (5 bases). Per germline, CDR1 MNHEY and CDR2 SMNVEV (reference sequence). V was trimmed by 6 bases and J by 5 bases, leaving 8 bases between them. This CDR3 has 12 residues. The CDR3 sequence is CASSGHHNEQFF. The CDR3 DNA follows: TGTGCCAGCAGCGGACATCACAATGAGCAGTTCTTC.

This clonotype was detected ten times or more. The CDR3 reads CSARRPPGAEAFF. Written as DNA, the CDR3 is TGCAGTGCTAGAAGGCCCCCCGGCGCTGAAGCTTTCTTT. This chain joins TRBV20-1 and TRBJ1-1; no clear D gene. The CDR3 loop spans 13 amino acids. Germline-derived CDR1 and CDR2 are DFQATT and SNEGSKA (reference sequence). Trimming left V 2 bases short and J 6 bases short, with 13 bases between.